This T cell receptor (beta chain) was observed in a study of blood T cells in healthy people across ages. Whole-study findings and limits: Per million T cells, TCR beta diversity dropped roughly linearly as age increased. Long-lived and aged donors differed, with more naive CD4+ cells and higher diversity in the long-lived.

Then a second PCR, running about 7 to 11 cycles, was carried out with a sample-barcoded 5' primer and a J-beta primer mix. TCRdb recomputed calls from the 5' RACE reads with MiXCR, one row per CDR3 protein. The sample consists of roughly 1.7 million distinct CDR3 sequences, roughly 32% of them appearing once. Concerning this clonotype: The antigen remains undetermined.

The receptor's source is a woman between 25 and 40 years old in good health. The sequencing sample was made of blood.

CDR3 residues: CASSEVDSRVDTQYF. DNA for the CDR3: TGTGCCAGCAGTGAAGTCGATAGCCGTGTAGATACGCAGTATTTT. The V call is TRBV6-1, the J call TRBJ2-3, with D unresolved. Trimming left V 1 base short and J 5 bases short, with 13 bases between. CDR3 length: 15 amino acids. CDR1 and CDR2 (germline): MNHNS, SASEGT.